This T cell receptor beta chain derives from a study of T cells in localized non-small cell lung cancer (dated by TCRdb to about 2020). A note on the overall study: Comparing tumors with uninvolved tumor-adjacent lungs, the study looked at the T cell repertoires of around 250 patients with early-stage NSCLC. NSCLC patients had a mean age of around 70 years, and approximately 140 were male and about a hundred female. The cohort was made up of 236 treatment-naive NSCLC patients whose localized lung tumors had been resected. On the study overall, not on this receptor specifically: Uninvolved tumor-adjacent lung showed the highest T cell clonality, higher than tumor, which suggests more focused antigenic responses in the uninvolved tumor-adjacent lung. Longer overall survival was associated with higher T cell density in blood, whereas shorter survival was associated with higher clonality in adjacent lung. Of the top 100 tumor clones, a median of around 57 were detected in paired uninvolved adjacent lung; under 30 were also among that lung's top 100. Because multi-region sequencing of the tumors was not done, intratumor heterogeneity could not be ruled out. Since the design was exploratory, TCR variables were selected using unadjusted p-values with no false-discovery rate correction.

TCR beta CDR3 regions were sequenced from DNA using the immunoSEQ Assay. The authors processed their data as follows. T cell density was computed as TCR beta template counts normalized to usable DNA estimated by amplifying housekeeping genes. Using the preseqR package, richness was estimated by extrapolating to 120,000 templates for tissue samples and 400,000 templates for PBMC samples. Clonality was calculated as one minus Pielou's evenness. To identify tissue-enriched TCRs, differential abundance testing was run on productive amino-acid clonotypes with a minimum total count of 5 and an alpha of 0.1. Repertoire overlap between compartments was quantified with the Jaccard Index and Morisita Overlap Index. GLIPH clustered TCR beta CDR3s with public tetramer-defined viral CDR3s; viral motifs required at least three viral sequences plus V-gene enrichment. The table was pulled from immuneACCESS by TCRdb, which kept in-frame rearrangements only. Such tables lose some clones; where checked, under half of the loss comes from unresolved V genes, and the rest has no known cause. The V and J calls and clone size were taken over from that table, and D and trimming were inferred from the DNA. This sample comprises 45,000 to 65,000 clones, around 82% of them detected only once. The ten largest clones represent around 4% of the sample.

As concerns this clone: The clone's antigen remains unknown. It has no much larger one-base neighbor in the sample; base qualities were not kept.

As encoded in the germline V gene (reference sequence), CDR1 is LNHDA while CDR2 is SQIVND. Taken from cysteine to phenylalanine, the CDR3 has 14 residues. The CDR3 DNA has 42 bases and is translated from base 1. Cut back by 8 bases and 1 base, the V and J ends lie 13 bases apart. At diagnosis, tumor, uninvolved tumor-adjacent lung and peripheral blood were collected and then preserved as a mix of FFPE and fresh-frozen material. For TCR repertoire profiling, blood samples were analyzed as peripheral blood mononuclear cells. Sequenced material: PBMCs, taken before any cancer treatment. In this chain, TRBV19 is recombined with TRBJ2-3, with the D gene too uncertain to name. This clonotype originated in a woman aged 35 to 70 with stage II lung adenocarcinoma. The sequence in DNA is TGTGCCAGTCAGCGCACTGGGGGCACAGATACGCAGTATTTT. Translated, this gives CASQRTGGTDTQYF.